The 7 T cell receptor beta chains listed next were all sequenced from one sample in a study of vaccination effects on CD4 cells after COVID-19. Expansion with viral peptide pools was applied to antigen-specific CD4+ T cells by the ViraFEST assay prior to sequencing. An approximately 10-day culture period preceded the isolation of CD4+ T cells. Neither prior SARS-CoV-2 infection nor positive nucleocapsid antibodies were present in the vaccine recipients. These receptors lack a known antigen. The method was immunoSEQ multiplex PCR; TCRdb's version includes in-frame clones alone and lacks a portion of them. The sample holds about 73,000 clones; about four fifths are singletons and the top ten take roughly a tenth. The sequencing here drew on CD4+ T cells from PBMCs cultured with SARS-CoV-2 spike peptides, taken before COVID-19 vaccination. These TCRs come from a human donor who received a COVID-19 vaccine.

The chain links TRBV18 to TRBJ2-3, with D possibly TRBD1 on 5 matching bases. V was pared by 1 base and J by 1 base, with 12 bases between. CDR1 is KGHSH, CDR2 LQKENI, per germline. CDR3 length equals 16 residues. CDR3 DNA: TGTGCCAGCTCACCACAAAGGGGTCAGGGCACAGATACGCAGTATTTT. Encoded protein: CASSPQRGQGTDTQYF.

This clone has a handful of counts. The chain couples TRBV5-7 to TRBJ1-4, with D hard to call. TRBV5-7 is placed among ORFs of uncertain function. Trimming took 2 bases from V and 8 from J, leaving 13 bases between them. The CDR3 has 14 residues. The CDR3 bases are TGTGCCAGCAGCTTTTCTGGGCGGCGGGAAAAACTGTTTTTT. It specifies CASSFSGRREKLFF.

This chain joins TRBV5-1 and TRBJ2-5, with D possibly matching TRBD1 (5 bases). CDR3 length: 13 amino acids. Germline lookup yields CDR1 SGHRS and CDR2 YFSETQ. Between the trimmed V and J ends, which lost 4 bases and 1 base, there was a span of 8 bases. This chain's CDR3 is CASSEQAQETQYF. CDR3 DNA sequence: TGCGCCAGCAGCGAACAGGCCCAAGAGACCCAGTACTTC. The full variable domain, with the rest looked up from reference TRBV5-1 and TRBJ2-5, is KAGVTQTPRYLIKTRGQQVTLSCSPISGHRSVSWYQQTPGQGLQFLFEYFSETQRNKGNFPGRFSGRQFSNSRSEMNVSTLELGDSALYLCASSEQAQETQYFGPGTRLLVL.

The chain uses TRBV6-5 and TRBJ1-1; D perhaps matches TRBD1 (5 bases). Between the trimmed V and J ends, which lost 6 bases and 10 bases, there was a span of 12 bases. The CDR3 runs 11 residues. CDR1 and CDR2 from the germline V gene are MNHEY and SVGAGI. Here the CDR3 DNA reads TGTGCCAGCAGGCGCCAGGGACGAGCTTTCTTT. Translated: CASRRQGRAFF.

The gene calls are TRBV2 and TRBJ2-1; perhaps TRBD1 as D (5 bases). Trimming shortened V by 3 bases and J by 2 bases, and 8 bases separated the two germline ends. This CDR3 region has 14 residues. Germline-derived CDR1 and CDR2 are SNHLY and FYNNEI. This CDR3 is CASSEQGTYNEQFF. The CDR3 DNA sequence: TGTGCCAGCAGTGAGCAGGGAACCTACAATGAGCAGTTCTTC. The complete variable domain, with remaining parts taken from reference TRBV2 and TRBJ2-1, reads EPEVTQTPSHQVTQMGQEVILRCVPISNHLYFYWYRQILGQKVEFLVSFYNNEISEKSEIFDDQFSVERPDGSNFTLKIRSTKLEDSAMYFCASSEQGTYNEQFFGPGTRLTVL.

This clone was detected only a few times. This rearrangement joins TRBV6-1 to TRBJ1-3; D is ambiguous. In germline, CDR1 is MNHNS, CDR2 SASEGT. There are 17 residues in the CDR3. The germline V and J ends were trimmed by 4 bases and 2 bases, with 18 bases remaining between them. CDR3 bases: TGTGCCAGCAGTGCCAACCCGATTGTCGGGGCTGGAAACACCATATATTTT. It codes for CASSANPIVGAGNTIYF.

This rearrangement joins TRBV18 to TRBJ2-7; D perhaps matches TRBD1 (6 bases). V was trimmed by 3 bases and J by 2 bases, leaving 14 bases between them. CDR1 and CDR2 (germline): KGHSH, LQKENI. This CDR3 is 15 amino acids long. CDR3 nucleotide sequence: TGTGCCAGCTCACCGGGGAATGGGGGCGCCTACGAGCAGTACGTC. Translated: CASSPGNGGAYEQYV.